These 17 T cell receptor beta chains came from one sample sequenced in a study of T cells in Graves' hyperthyroidism and ophthalmopathy. Amplified TCR beta CDR3 regions derived from RNA transcripts. The HTBI set primed first-round TCR CDR3 RT-PCR. TCRdb processed the multiplex PCR reads anew with MiXCR; each CDR3 protein has one entry. Among hundreds of thousands of distinct CDR3 sequences listed, around 20% were seen once. Sequenced input: blood. These receptors were collected from a man aged 25 to 40 with Graves' ophthalmopathy.

This clonotype has only a few counts. J is TRBJ2-3 and V is TRBV6-1; 10 bases agree with TRBD2. The CDR3 loop spans 15 amino acids. Germline loops: CDR1 MNHNS, CDR2 SASEGT. The junction had 8 bases not matched to a gene; V was cut back by 9 bases and J by 2 bases. The DNA for the CDR3 is TGTGCCAGTTCAACTAGCGGGGCGTACACAGATACGCAGTATTTT. As protein: CASSTSGAYTDTQYF.

This clonotype was recorded many times. This chain uses TRBV28 with TRBJ2-1; D gene unclear. The CDR3 covers 16 residues. Trimming stripped 6 bases from V and 6 bases from J, with 21 bases between. CDR1 and CDR2 (germline): MDHEN, SYDVKM. The chain's CDR3 is CASSPNSGSGLNEQFF. In DNA, the CDR3 is TGTGCCAGCAGCCCAAACTCGGGCTCGGGTCTCAATGAGCAGTTCTTC.

The table lists this clonotype with many counts. CDR3 protein: CASSQDPQGGNQPQHF. In DNA, the CDR3 is TGTGCCAGCAGCCAAGATCCCCAGGGGGGCAATCAGCCCCAGCATTTT. The V and J genes are TRBV4-2 and TRBJ1-5; 7 positions match TRBD1. Germline V gene data show CDR1 as LGHNA and CDR2 as YNFKEQ. The CDR3 runs to 16 residues. J gave up 2 bases and V 0 bases, and 4 bases lay outside the gene matches.

The genes are TRBV6-1 and TRBJ2-5; unclear D gene. In germline, CDR1 is MNHNS, CDR2 SASEGT. The CDR3 loop spans 11 amino acids. With 6 bases removed from V and 11 bases from J, the gap between germline ends came to 13 bases. CDR3 sequence reads: CASSIREQQYF. The CDR3, as DNA: TGTGCCAGCAGCATCAGAGAGCAACAGTACTTC.

This clonotype was counted only a few times. V is TRBV27 and J is TRBJ2-7; the match to TRBD2 covers 11 bases. V trimming: 6 bases; J trimming: 5 bases; junction bases outside the gene matches: 9. This CDR3 is built from 15 residues. The germline V gene has CDR1 MNHEY and CDR2 SMNVEV (reference sequence). CDR3 residues: CASRVIAGGSHEQYF. The CDR3 DNA reads as TGTGCCAGCAGGGTCATAGCGGGAGGGTCCCACGAGCAGTACTTC.

The V gene is TRBV5-5, the J gene TRBJ2-7, with 7 bases fitting TRBD1. The V and J ends lost 2 bases and 2 bases, in that order; junction bases with no gene match: 4. This CDR3 is 14 amino acids long. Germline CDR1 reads SGHKS; CDR2 reads YYEKEE (reference sequence). Here the CDR3 DNA reads TGTGCCAGCAGCTTCGACAGGGTGGCCTACGAGCAGTACTTC. This translates into CASSFDRVAYEQYF.

This clonotype was recorded many times. CDR3 region: CASEPPGTNNYGYTF. The CDR3 DNA follows: TGTGCCAGCGAGCCTCCCGGGACAAACAACTATGGCTACACCTTC. The chain joins TRBV2 to TRBJ1-2; D is possibly TRBD1 (6 bases). Trimming took 8 bases from V and 2 from J, leaving 18 bases between them. Per the germline V gene, CDR1 is SNHLY and CDR2 is FYNNEI. The CDR3 contains 15 residues.

This clonotype has at least ten counts. The chain couples TRBV2 to TRBJ2-5; the match to TRBD1 covers 8 bases. Per the germline V gene, CDR1 is SNHLY and CDR2 is FYNNEI. V trimming: 6 bases; J trimming: 3 bases; junction bases outside the gene matches: 9. The CDR3 is 15 residues long. The CDR3 nucleotides are TGTGCCAGCAGCCCGCAGGGGGCAGGGGAAGAGACCCAGTACTTC. It specifies CASSPQGAGEETQYF. Together with reference TRBV2 and TRBJ2-5, the CDR3 gives the full variable domain: EPEVTQTPSHQVTQMGQEVILRCVPISNHLYFYWYRQILGQKVEFLVSFYNNEISEKSEIFDDQFSVERPDGSNFTLKIRSTKLEDSAMYFCASSPQGAGEETQYFGPGTRLLVL.

This clonotype was seen repeatedly, ten times or more. This chain uses TRBV20-1 with TRBJ2-5; D possibly uses TRBD1 or TRBD2 (6 bases each). V dropped 1 base and J dropped 2 bases, with 14 bases sitting between them. Germline-derived CDR1 and CDR2 are DFQATT and SNEGSKA (reference sequence). The CDR3 covers 15 residues. The CDR3 coding sequence is TGCAGTGCTAGAGTTAGGGGGGCGAGGCAAGAGACCCAGTACTTC. This translates into CSARVRGARQETQYF.

This clonotype showed up just a few times. The V gene is TRBV28, the J gene TRBJ2-7; D call uncertain. Trimming pared 6 bases from V and 0 bases from J, leaving 12 bases between. CDR3 length: 14 residues. Germline V gene lookup returns CDR1 MDHEN and CDR2 SYDVKM. CDR3 protein: CASRTNADSYEQYF. CDR3 DNA sequence: TGTGCCAGCAGAACAAATGCGGACTCCTACGAGCAGTACTTC.

This clonotype was detected ten times or more. This chain links TRBV20-1 with TRBJ1-2; TRBD1 matches at 7 bases. Per germline, CDR1 DFQATT and CDR2 SNEGSKA (reference sequence). The CDR3 runs 13 residues. J was trimmed by 3 bases and V by 5 bases; bases with no gene match: 6. This CDR3 reads CSAHDREDYGYTF. The DNA for the CDR3 is TGCAGTGCTCATGACAGGGAAGACTATGGCTACACCTTC.

The chain combines TRBV5-5 with TRBJ2-3; TRBD2 is a possible D gene (6 bases). V dropped 1 base and J dropped 4 bases, with 16 bases sitting between them. This CDR3 is built from 16 residues. Per germline, CDR1 SGHKS and CDR2 YYEKEE (reference sequence). The CDR3 DNA follows: TGTGCCAGCAGCTTGTCGGCGGGAATGAAGGCAGATACGCAGTATTTT. This sequence encodes CASSLSAGMKADTQYF.

The V and J genes are TRBV19 and TRBJ2-7; maybe TRBD2 (6 bases). Germline V gene sequence: CDR1 LNHDA, CDR2 SQIVND (reference sequence). V was pared by 4 bases and J by 5 bases, with 15 bases between. CDR3 size: 14 residues. The CDR3 sequence is CASSNSPGENEQYF. Written as DNA, the CDR3 is TGTGCCAGTAGTAATTCGCCGGGAGAGAACGAGCAGTACTTC.

V gene TRBV6-1 combines with J gene TRBJ2-7, with a possible D match to TRBD2 (6 bases). The CDR3 runs to 14 residues. Trimming cost V 7 bases and J 4 bases, with 17 bases left between them. Germline-derived CDR1 and CDR2 are MNHNS and SASEGT. The CDR3 DNA is TGTGCCAGCACCACCGGGACTGGTCCTTACGAGCAGTACTTC. Amino acids: CASTTGTGPYEQYF.

Only a few counts were recorded for this clonotype. The rearrangement links TRBV2 to TRBJ2-1; the D gene is possibly TRBD1 (6 bases). Trimming took 11 bases from V and 0 from J, leaving 14 bases between them. This CDR3 is 14 amino acids long. CDR1 and CDR2 from the germline V gene are SNHLY and FYNNEI. The CDR3 DNA reads TGTGCCTCCAGGGGCTTTGTCTCCTACAATGAGCAGTTCTTC. It yields the protein CASRGFVSYNEQFF.

The V and J genes are TRBV6-1 and TRBJ2-7, with 9 bases identical to TRBD1. The CDR3 has 14 residues. Trimming removed 10 bases from V and 4 bases from J; junction bases left unmatched: 11. From germline, CDR1 is MNHNS and CDR2 SASEGT. CDR3 amino acids: CATSGTGSGYEQYF. The DNA for the CDR3 is TGTGCCACCTCTGGGACAGGGTCAGGGTACGAGCAGTACTTC.

This clonotype was seen at least ten times. The DNA for the CDR3 is TGTGCCAGCAGGGGCCACACTGAAGCTTTCTTT. Encoded protein: CASRGHTEAFF. The rearrangement joins TRBV11-2 to TRBJ1-1; D unclear. This CDR3 contains 11 residues. The V and J ends lost 6 bases and 3 bases respectively, with 5 bases between them. Germline CDR1 is SGHAT and CDR2 is FQNNGV.